The clone carrying this T cell receptor (beta chain) was observed once. Antigen specificity is unknown. From germline, CDR1 is SGHRS and CDR2 YFSETQ. Unmatched junction bases numbered 10, after V lost 2 bases and J lost 0 bases. CDR3 length: 17 residues. This record comes from a study of identifying expanded T cells in peripheral blood. Findings and caveats of the study: Technical replicates showed about 1.1 changed clones; approximately 2 weeks around 15; four weeks 19. Clone count variance between roughly 2-week samples rose with total template count.

No infections or other immune events were documented during collection. Sequencing was performed with immunoSEQ multiplex PCR; in TCRdb, only in-frame clones are kept and a portion is missing. The data contain roughly 100,000 clones, about nine tenths of them seen just once; the ten biggest clones take up about 14%. The sequenced sample consisted of blood. The sequence was obtained from a person aged 18-70 years in good health. The chain employs TRBV5-1 and TRBJ2-5; 7 bases are a match to TRBD2. The CDR3, as DNA: TGCGCCAGCAGCTTCCCCCCAGGAGCGGGGAACCAAGAGACCCAGTACTTC. The encoded protein is CASSFPPGAGNQETQYF.